Below are 18 T cell receptor beta chains sequenced from a single sample in a study of blood T cell repertoires in COVID-19. The data were produced by immunoSEQ multiplex PCR, yet TCRdb's version contains in-frame clones alone and is incomplete. The sample has fewer than 250,000 clones, roughly four fifths seen once. The specimen was peripheral blood. Receptors were obtained from a woman aged 70-85 years with acute or convalescent COVID-19.

CDR3 nucleotide sequence: TGTGCCAGTAGTATTCGTCCAGGGGAGTATGGCTACACCTTC. Residues: CASSIRPGEYGYTF. The chain employs TRBV19 and TRBJ1-2, with a possible D match to TRBD1 (6 bases). Trimming removed 3 bases at V and 5 bases at J, with 13 bases between. The CDR3 covers 14 residues. Germline CDR1 reads LNHDA; CDR2 reads SQIVND (reference sequence).

The chain is built from TRBV4-2 and TRBJ1-4, with 10 bases aligning to TRBD1. Germline CDR1 is LGHNA and CDR2 is YNFKEQ. Losses at the gene ends were 4 bases for V and 7 bases for J; bases not matched to a gene: 3. This CDR3 is 14 amino acids long. The CDR3 sequence: CASSLGQGFEKLFF. DNA of the CDR3: TGTGCCAGCAGCCTGGGACAGGGGTTTGAAAAACTGTTTTTT.

This chain joins TRBV28 and TRBJ1-1; maybe TRBD1 (6 bases). V shed 6 bases and J shed 8 bases, with 13 bases lying between them. This CDR3 comprises 12 residues. The germline V gene encodes CDR1 MDHEN and CDR2 SYDVKM. The CDR3 nucleotides read TGTGCCAGCAGGTGGGCCGGGACAGAAGCTTTCTTT. It is translated as CASRWAGTEAFF.

V is TRBV27 and J is TRBJ1-1; D remains ambiguous. The germline gives CDR1 MNHEY, CDR2 SMNVEV (reference sequence). The V end lost 2 bases, the J end lost 4 bases, and 11 bases lay between the germline ends. This CDR3 has 14 amino acids. In DNA form, the CDR3 reads TGTGCCAGCAGTTTAAGGCTAGGGAGCACTGAAGCTTTCTTT. This sequence encodes CASSLRLGSTEAFF.

This CDR3 is CASSLYSGGDTQYF. In DNA form, the CDR3 reads TGTGCCAGCAGCTTGTACAGCGGGGGAGATACGCAGTATTTT. The chain combines TRBV5-6 with TRBJ2-3; TRBD2 agrees at 8 bases. The CDR3 runs 14 residues. Germline lookup yields CDR1 SGHDT and CDR2 YYEEEE. V gave up 1 base and J gave up 5 bases; unmatched junction bases: 3.

The chain joins TRBV19 to TRBJ1-1; D is possibly TRBD1 (5 bases). The V gene lost 5 bases and the J gene lost 4 bases, with 14 bases spanning the gap. The CDR3 is made up of 14 amino acids. The germline gives CDR1 LNHDA, CDR2 SQIVND (reference sequence). The CDR3 loop reads CASSADSLSTEAFF. The CDR3 DNA reads TGTGCCAGTAGTGCCGACAGTTTGTCCACTGAAGCTTTCTTT.

This clone was detected only once. The chain has TRBV5-4 and TRBJ2-7; 8 bases fit TRBD1. J was trimmed by 2 bases and V by 4 bases; bases with no gene match: 11. Germline assignment: CDR1 SGHNT and CDR2 YYREEE (reference sequence). The CDR3 spans 16 residues. CDR3 protein: CASSTRVDRATYEQYF. Here the CDR3 DNA reads TGTGCCAGCAGCACTAGGGTGGACAGGGCTACCTACGAGCAGTACTTC. Filled out from reference TRBV5-4 and TRBJ2-7, the complete variable domain reads ETGVTQSPTHLIKTRGQQVTLRCSSQSGHNTVSWYQQALGQGPQFIFQYYREEENGRGNFPPRFSGLQFPNYSSELNVNALELDDSALYLCASSTRVDRATYEQYFGPGTRLTVT.

This clone has just one count. V is TRBV18 and J is TRBJ1-6; TRBD1 agrees at 7 bases. Germline assignment: CDR1 KGHSH and CDR2 LQKENI. The CDR3 contains 15 residues. Unmatched junction bases numbered 5, after V lost 3 bases and J lost 6 bases. As DNA, the CDR3 is TGTGCCAGCTCACCCGGGACAGTTCTTAATTCACCCCTCCACTTT. Its protein is CASSPGTVLNSPLHF.

This clone was recorded once. V usage is TRBV7-6 and J usage is TRBJ2-7, with a tentative D call TRBD1 (6 bases). V was cut by 1 base and J by 5 bases, with 6 bases left in between. Germline V lookup: CDR1 SGHVS, CDR2 FNYEAQ. The CDR3 sequence is 12 residues long. In DNA, the CDR3 is TGTGCCAGCAGCTTAGACAGGGACGAGCAGTACTTC. It yields the protein CASSLDRDEQYF.

This clone was seen a single time. The chain has TRBV28 and TRBJ1-5; D is undetermined. This CDR3 contains 14 residues. Germline V gene sequence: CDR1 MDHEN, CDR2 SYDVKM. V was cut by 4 bases and J by 0 bases, with 7 bases left in between. CDR3 DNA: TGTGCCAGCAGTTGGCTCGTTAGCAATCAGCCCCAGCATTTT. Translated: CASSWLVSNQPQHF.

The V call is TRBV6-5, the J call TRBJ2-1, with D maybe TRBD2 (5 bases). Trimming took off 6 bases at V and 2 bases at J, with 11 bases between the two ends. The CDR3 is 14 amino acids. Germline V CDR1 and CDR2: MNHEY, SVGAGI. The CDR3 sequence: CASRPDGTYNEQFF. The CDR3 nucleotides are TGTGCCAGCAGACCGGACGGGACCTACAATGAGCAGTTCTTC.

V gene TRBV5-4 combines with J gene TRBJ1-1; D gene uncertain. V dropped 2 bases and J dropped 2 bases, with 10 bases sitting between them. This CDR3 is built from 14 residues. Per the germline V gene, CDR1 is SGHNT and CDR2 is YYREEE (reference sequence). CDR3 sequence reads: CASSLEQPNTEAFF. In nucleotides, the CDR3 is TGTGCCAGCAGCTTAGAACAGCCTAACACTGAAGCTTTCTTT.

This clone was observed a handful of times. The genes are TRBV18 and TRBJ1-2, with 9 bases matching TRBD1. Per germline, CDR1 KGHSH and CDR2 LQKENI. V was clipped by 0 bases and J by 4 bases; unmatched bases: 12. The CDR3 contains 18 residues. The CDR3 nucleotides are TGTGCCAGCTCACCACCGGGCCTTCCGGGACAGGGATCCTATGGCTACACCTTC. Translated: CASSPPGLPGQGSYGYTF.

V and J are TRBV28 and TRBJ2-7, with 11 bases that match TRBD1. The J segment lost 3 bases and the V segment lost 6 bases, leaving 7 bases of the junction unmatched. The CDR3 has 15 residues. The germline CDR1 and CDR2 sequences are MDHEN and SYDVKM. In DNA, the CDR3 is TGTGCCAGCAGCCCAAGGGGGACAGGGGGCTACGAGCAGTACTTC. Its translation is CASSPRGTGGYEQYF.

This clone was counted only a few times. The rearrangement joins TRBV15 to TRBJ1-1; no definite D call. The CDR3 runs to 14 residues. Germline assignment: CDR1 LNHNV and CDR2 YYDKDF (reference sequence). The V gene lost 3 bases and the J gene lost 1 base, with 9 bases spanning the gap. The CDR3 region is CATSSGGGNTEAFF. The CDR3 coding sequence is TGTGCCACCAGCAGTGGTGGCGGGAACACTGAAGCTTTCTTT.

This chain links TRBV5-1 with TRBJ1-5; D is unclear. Germline V gene sequence: CDR1 SGHRS, CDR2 YFSETQ. The CDR3 totals 13 residues. Trimming shortened V by 0 bases and J by 6 bases, and 7 bases separated the two germline ends. The CDR3 DNA sequence: TGCGCCAGCAGCTTGGGGCCTAGTCAGCCCCAGCATTTT. It encodes CASSLGPSQPQHF. The entire variable domain, with the rest obtained from reference TRBV5-1 and TRBJ1-5, is as follows: KAGVTQTPRYLIKTRGQQVTLSCSPISGHRSVSWYQQTPGQGLQFLFEYFSETQRNKGNFPGRFSGRQFSNSRSEMNVSTLELGDSALYLCASSLGPSQPQHFGDGTRLSIL.

V usage is TRBV27 and J usage is TRBJ1-5, with 8 bases fitting TRBD1. Germline loops: CDR1 MNHEY, CDR2 SMNVEV (reference sequence). With 6 bases clipped from V and 3 bases from J, the junction kept 10 bases outside the gene matches. The CDR3 loop spans 16 amino acids. The CDR3 protein is CASRPLDRGPNQPQHF. CDR3 coding DNA: TGTGCCAGCAGGCCACTAGACAGGGGCCCCAATCAGCCCCAGCATTTT.

This clone was seen ten or more times. The V call is TRBV12-3 or TRBV12-4, the J call TRBJ1-2; D gene ambiguous. The length of the CDR3 is 12 residues. Deletions cut 3 bases from V and 8 bases from J, with 10 bases between. The CDR3: CASSFVRVGYTF. DNA of the CDR3: TGTGCCAGCAGTTTCGTACGAGTGGGCTACACCTTC.